A selection of T cell receptor beta chains follows, all from one sample in a study of T-cell memory formation after mild COVID-19. TCRdb re-analysed the 5' RACE reads in MiXCR, keeping a single row per CDR3 protein. The sample lists more than 150,000 distinct CDR3 sequences, about a fifth occurring once. The sequenced sample was PBMCs or a T cell subset sorted from them (not recorded which). The receptors originated from an adult woman who had mild COVID-19 (a few samples of this study predate the infection). Cell type and time point are not known. CDR3s include the opening cysteine and the closing phenylalanine or tryptophan. The D gene is left open where the match is weak. Where a row states a size, it is once, few, many or the class of an expanded clone; other rows omit it.

clone_size,j_call,v_call,d_call,cdr3_nt,cdr3_aa
few,TRBJ2-6,TRBV5-1,TRBD1,TGCGCCAGCAGCTTGTCGACAGGGCCGCTTGGGGCCAACGTCCTGACTTTC,CASSLSTGPLGANVLTF
few,TRBJ2-3,TRBV7-2,-,TGTGCCAGCAGCATGGATAGTACAGATACGCAGTATTTT,CASSMDSTDTQYF
few,TRBJ2-3,TRBV24-1,-,TGTGCCACCAGTGGTTTGAGAGATACGCAGTATTTT,CATSGLRDTQYF
-,TRBJ2-1,TRBV5-4,TRBD2,TGTGCCAGCAGCCTAACGACTAGCGGCTACAATGAGCAGTTCTTC,CASSLTTSGYNEQFF
-,TRBJ2-5,TRBV11-2,-,TGTGCCAGCAGCTTATTCCGGGGACAATTACAAGAGACCCAGTACTTC,CASSLFRGQLQETQYF
once,TRBJ2-7,TRBV29-1,TRBD2,TGCAGCGTTGTGGGGCTAGCGGTGTACGAGCAGTACTTC,CSVVGLAVYEQYF
-,TRBJ2-1,TRBV3-1,-,TGTGCCAGCAGCCCTCCGGGGGCCAATGAGCAGTTCTTC,CASSPPGANEQFF
-,TRBJ2-5,TRBV7-9,TRBD2,TGTGCCAGCAGCCCCTCTGGACTAGCGGGGTTTGAGACCCAGTACTTC,CASSPSGLAGFETQYF
few,TRBJ1-1,TRBV6-5,-,TGTGCCAGCAGTTACTCAGAGAACACTGAAGCTTTCTTT,CASSYSENTEAFF
-,TRBJ2-5,TRBV12-3/TRBV12-4,-,TGTGCCAGCAGCCCCGGTGCCTTGAGGGAGGTCCCCCAAGAGACCCAGTACTTC,CASSPGALREVPQETQYF
few,TRBJ2-1,TRBV2,-,TGTGCCAGCAGAGCCCCCGGGACAGCGGGCAATGAGCAGTTCTTC,CASRAPGTAGNEQFF
many,TRBJ2-7,TRBV5-6,TRBD2,TGTGCCAGCAGCACTAGCGGGAGTGAGTTCTACGAGCAGTACTTC,CASSTSGSEFYEQYF
few,TRBJ2-1,TRBV6-5,TRBD2,TGTGCCAGCAGTTCCGAACTAGCGGGGGTATACAATGAGCAGTTCTTC,CASSSELAGVYNEQFF